Below, 6 T cell receptor beta chains from the same sample are listed, as sequenced in a study of shared clonotypes between healthy human individuals. TCRdb keeps only in-frame clones here, not all; method: immunoSEQ multiplex PCR. The sample shows millions of clones, over 90% of them seen only once. The sequenced material came from naive CD4+ T cells from PBMCs. Subset meaning: CD45RA+ positively selected. All receptors derive from a man between 18 and 35 years old in good health. Some clones in this sample may be carry-over from other donors' samples.

The chain has TRBV11-2 and TRBJ2-5, with D hard to call. CDR1 and CDR2 from the germline V gene are SGHAT and FQNNGV. This CDR3 region has 12 residues. V was shortened by 4 bases and J by 5 bases, with 8 bases between the two germline ends. The CDR3 sequence is CASSYEFETQYF. CDR3 coding DNA: TGTGCCAGCAGCTACGAGTTCGAGACCCAGTACTTC.

The chain recombines TRBV30 with TRBJ2-2, with D unresolved. The CDR3 length is 16 residues. Trimming removed 3 bases at V and 2 bases at J, with 16 bases between. Germline V gene data show CDR1 as GTSNPN and CDR2 as SVGIG (reference sequence). CDR3 sequence reads: CAWSRFRSLNTGELFF. DNA for the CDR3: TGTGCCTGGAGCCGCTTTCGGAGCCTCAACACCGGGGAGCTGTTTTTT.

The V gene is TRBV29-1, the J gene TRBJ1-1, with TRBD1 matching over 9 bases. The CDR3 sequence is 13 residues long. Trimming took 4 bases from V and 2 from J; bases not matched to a gene: 2. CDR1 SQVTM and CDR2 ANQGSEA come from the germline V gene. The CDR3 here is CSVVTGGNTEAFF. CDR3 DNA sequence: TGCAGCGTTGTAACAGGGGGCAACACTGAAGCTTTCTTT.

The V gene is TRBV19, the J gene TRBJ2-3; a possible D gene is TRBD1 (5 bases). The CDR3 covers 13 residues. V lost 6 bases to trimming and J lost 1 base, with 8 bases between them. The germline V gene has CDR1 LNHDA and CDR2 SQIVND (reference sequence). The CDR3: CASSPQGTDTQYF. In DNA form, the CDR3 reads TGTGCCAGTAGCCCACAGGGCACAGATACGCAGTATTTT. Full variable domain (outside the CDR3, taken from reference TRBV19 and TRBJ2-3): DGGITQSPKYLFRKEGQNVTLSCEQNLNHDAMYWYRQDPGQGLRLIYYSQIVNDFQKGDIAEGYSVSREKKESFPLTVTSAQKNPTAFYLCASSPQGTDTQYFGPGTRLTVL.

The chain is built from TRBV29-1 and TRBJ2-4; 10 bases agree with TRBD1. Germline CDR1 and CDR2: SQVTM and ANQGSEA. Trimming cost V 7 bases and J 0 bases; bases outside gene matches: 6. There are 15 residues in the CDR3. The CDR3 DNA reads TGCAGCGCCAGGACAGGGGGAGTAGCCAAAAACATTCAGTACTTC. Its translation is CSARTGGVAKNIQYF.

V and J are TRBV7-2 and TRBJ1-2; D may be TRBD1 (5 bases). The CDR3 length is 14 residues. V gave up 5 bases and J gave up 4 bases, with 14 bases separating them. Germline CDR1 is SGHTA and CDR2 is FQGNSA. In nucleotides, the CDR3 is TGTGCCAGCAGCATCTCCAGGGAGGGCTATGGCTACACCTTC. Translated: CASSISREGYGYTF.